This T cell receptor beta chain is drawn from a study of control samples from healthy donors and cancer patients (dated by TCRdb to about 2020). Cut back by 6 bases and 1 base, the V and J ends lie 9 bases apart. Spanning cysteine to phenylalanine, the CDR3 consists of 13 amino acids. Of the read, only the CDR3 DNA is kept; its 39 bases are in frame from base 1. CDR1 MNHEY and CDR2 SVGAGI were looked up in the germline V gene. Library preparation employed the immunoSEQ multiplex PCR assay. Drawn from immuneACCESS, this table holds only the in-frame rearrangements with V and J called that TCRdb kept. Clones are partly lost; checked studies trace under half to an unresolved V gene and leave the rest unexplained. For this sample there are about 200,000 clones; roughly nine tenths appear just once. 1.5% to 2% of the sample is taken by the ten largest. Concerning this clone: Its binding antigen is unknown. Base qualities are not recorded, but no much larger clone differs from it by a single base.

What was sequenced was blood. Recombination connected TRBV6-5 to TRBJ1-1, with the identity of the D gene unclear. The sequence came from a young man in good health. Read as DNA, the sequence is TGTGCCAGCAGGATTGGGAGGAACACTGAAGCTTTCTTT. This sequence encodes CASRIGRNTEAFF.